The source of this TCR beta chain is a study of human T cells and chemical hapten exposure. CDR1 is SGHTA, CDR2 FQGNSA, per germline. V lost 3 bases, J lost 9 bases, and 7 bases stayed unmatched. The CDR3 has 15 amino acids. One entry per CDR3 protein results from TCRdb running MiXCR on the RACE reads. The sample has 150,000 to 200,000 distinct CDR3 sequences; approximately 20% are singletons. As for time point: patch test 1, 2 weeks after DPC sensitization. Treatment denoted: therapeutic diphenylcyclopropenone sensitization with weekly scalp DPC. Staff drew blood before applying each patch test. This rearrangement joins TRBV7-2 to TRBJ2-1, with 11 nucleotides matching TRBD1. Material: whole blood, obtained in connection with sensitization to the hapten diphenylcyclopropenone (DPC). This receptor was obtained from a woman aged 45 to 65 with alopecia areata. Some clones in this sample may be carry-over from other donors' samples. The CDR3 loop reads CASSLTGQGAGEQFF. CDR3 nucleotides: TGTGCCAGCAGCTTGACCGGACAGGGGGCCGGTGAGCAGTTCTTC.